The 2 T cell receptor beta chains given below trace back to one sample, sequenced in a study of shared clonotypes between healthy human individuals. Using immunoSEQ multiplex PCR, the repertoire was profiled, and TCRdb retains in-frame clones only, with some absent. This repertoire shows fewer than 1.8 million clones, about 98.5% found once; its top ten account for about 0.34%. Sequencing was carried out using naive CD4+ T cells sorted from blood. As for subset: CD45RA+ positively selected. These receptors originate from a man aged 30 to 39 in good health.

Of note for this clone: Within the sample, other DNA sequences also encode this same CDR3. This chain connects TRBV28 to TRBJ2-7; D could derive from TRBD1 or TRBD2 (5 bases each). The CDR3 sequence is 12 residues long. The germline CDR1 and CDR2 sequences are MDHEN and SYDVKM. V shed 4 bases and J shed 6 bases, with 10 bases lying between them. The CDR3 DNA is TGTGCCAGCAGTTCGGGGACGGGCGAGCAGTACTTC. As protein: CASSSGTGEQYF. The variable domain in full, completed from reference TRBV28 and TRBJ2-7, reads DVKVTQSSRYLVKRTGEKVFLECVQDMDHENMFWYRQDPGLGLRLIYFSYDVKMKEKGDIPEGYSVSREKKERFSLILESASTNQTSMYLCASSSGTGEQYFGPGTRLTVT.

The gene calls are TRBV11-2 and TRBJ2-7; 8 bases are a match to TRBD1. V was clipped by 1 base and J by 0 bases; unmatched bases: 8. CDR1 SGHAT and CDR2 FQNNGV come from the germline V gene. The CDR3 is made up of 17 amino acids. The CDR3 region has the DNA TGTGCCAGCAGCTTAGGGTACAGGGGGGATGACTCCTACGAGCAGTACTTC. This gives the protein CASSLGYRGDDSYEQYF.